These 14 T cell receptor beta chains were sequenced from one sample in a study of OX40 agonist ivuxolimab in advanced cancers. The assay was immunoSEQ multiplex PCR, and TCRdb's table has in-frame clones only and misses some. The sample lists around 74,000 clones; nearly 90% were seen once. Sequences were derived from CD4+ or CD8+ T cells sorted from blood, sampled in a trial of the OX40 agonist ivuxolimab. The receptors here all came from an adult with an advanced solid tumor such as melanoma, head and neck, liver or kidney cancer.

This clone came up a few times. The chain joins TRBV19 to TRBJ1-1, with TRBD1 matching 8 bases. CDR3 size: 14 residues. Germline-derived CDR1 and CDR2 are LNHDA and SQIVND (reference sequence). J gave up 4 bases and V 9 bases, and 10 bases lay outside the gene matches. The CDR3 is CASSPGRGLTEAFF. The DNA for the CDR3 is TGTGCCAGCAGCCCCGGCAGGGGGCTCACTGAAGCTTTCTTT. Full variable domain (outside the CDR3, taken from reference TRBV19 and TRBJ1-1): DGGITQSPKYLFRKEGQNVTLSCEQNLNHDAMYWYRQDPGQGLRLIYYSQIVNDFQKGDIAEGYSVSREKKESFPLTVTSAQKNPTAFYLCASSPGRGLTEAFFGQGTRLTVV.

This chain's CDR3 is CASSGPTYEQYF. The CDR3 nucleotides are TGTGCCAGCTCTGGGCCTACCTACGAGCAGTACTTC. The chain is built from TRBV11-2 and TRBJ2-7, with D hard to call. V dropped 8 bases and J dropped 2 bases, with 10 bases sitting between them. CDR1 is SGHAT and CDR2 is FQNNGV in the germline V gene. The CDR3 has 12 residues.

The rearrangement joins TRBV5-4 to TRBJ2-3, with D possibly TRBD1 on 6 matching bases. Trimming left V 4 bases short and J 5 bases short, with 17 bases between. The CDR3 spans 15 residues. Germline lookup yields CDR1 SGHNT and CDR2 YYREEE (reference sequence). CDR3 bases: TGTGCCAGCAGCGGACAGTCGGCGGCCGGAGATACGCAGTATTTT. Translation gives CASSGQSAAGDTQYF.

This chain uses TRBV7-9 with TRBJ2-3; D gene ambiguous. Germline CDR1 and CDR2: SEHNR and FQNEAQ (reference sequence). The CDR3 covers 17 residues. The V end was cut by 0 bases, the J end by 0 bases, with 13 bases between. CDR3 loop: CASSLAQVSPSTDTQYF. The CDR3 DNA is TGTGCCAGCAGCTTAGCACAAGTCAGCCCCAGCACAGATACGCAGTATTTT. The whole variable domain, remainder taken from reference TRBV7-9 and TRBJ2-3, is DTGVSQNPRHKITKRGQNVTFRCDPISEHNRLYWYRQTLGQGPEFLTYFQNEAQLEKSRLLSDRFSAERPKGSFSTLEIQRTEQGDSAMYLCASSLAQVSPSTDTQYFGPGTRLTVL.

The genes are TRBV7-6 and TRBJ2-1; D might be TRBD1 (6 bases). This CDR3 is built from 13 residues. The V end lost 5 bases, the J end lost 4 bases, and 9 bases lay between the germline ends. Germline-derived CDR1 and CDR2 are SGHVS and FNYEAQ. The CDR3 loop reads CASSHGQYNEQFF. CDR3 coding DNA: TGTGCCAGCAGCCATGGACAGTACAATGAGCAGTTCTTC.

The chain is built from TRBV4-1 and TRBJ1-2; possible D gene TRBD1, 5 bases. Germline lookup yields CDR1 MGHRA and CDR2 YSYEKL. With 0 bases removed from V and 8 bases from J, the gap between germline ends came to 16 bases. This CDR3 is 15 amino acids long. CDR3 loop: CASSQDFPSKGGYTF. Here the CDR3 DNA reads TGCGCCAGCAGCCAAGATTTTCCCTCTAAGGGGGGCTACACCTTC.

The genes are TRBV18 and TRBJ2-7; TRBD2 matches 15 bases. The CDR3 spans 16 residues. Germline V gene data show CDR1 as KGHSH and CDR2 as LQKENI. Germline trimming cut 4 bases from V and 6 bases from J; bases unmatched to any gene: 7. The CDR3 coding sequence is TGTGCCAGCTCACGGACTAGCGGGGGGGCCTACATCGAGCAGTACTTC. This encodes CASSRTSGGAYIEQYF.

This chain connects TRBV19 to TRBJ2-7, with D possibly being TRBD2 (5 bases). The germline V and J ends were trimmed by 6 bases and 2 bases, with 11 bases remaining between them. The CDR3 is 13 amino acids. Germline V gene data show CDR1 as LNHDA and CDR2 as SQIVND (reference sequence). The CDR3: CASRADGTYEQYF. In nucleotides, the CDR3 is TGTGCCAGTAGGGCGGACGGGACCTACGAGCAGTACTTC.

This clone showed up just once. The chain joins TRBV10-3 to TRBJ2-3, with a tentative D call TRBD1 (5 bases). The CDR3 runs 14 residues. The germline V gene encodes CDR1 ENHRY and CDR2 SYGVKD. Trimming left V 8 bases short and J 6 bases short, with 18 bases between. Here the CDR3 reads CAIRRTGPEDTQYF. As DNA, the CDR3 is TGTGCCATCCGGAGAACAGGTCCTGAGGATACGCAGTATTTT.

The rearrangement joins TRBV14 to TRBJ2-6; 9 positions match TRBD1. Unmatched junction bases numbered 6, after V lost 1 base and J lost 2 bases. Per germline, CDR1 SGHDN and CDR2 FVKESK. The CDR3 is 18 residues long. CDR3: CASSQVGQGFAGANVLTF. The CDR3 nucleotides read TGTGCCAGCAGCCAAGTAGGACAGGGGTTCGCTGGGGCCAACGTCCTGACTTTC.

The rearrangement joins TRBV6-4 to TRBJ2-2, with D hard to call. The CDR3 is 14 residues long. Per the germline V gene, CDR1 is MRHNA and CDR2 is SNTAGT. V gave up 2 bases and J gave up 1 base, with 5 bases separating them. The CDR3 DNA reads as TGTGCCAGCAGTGACCTTGGGAACACCGGGGAGCTGTTTTTT. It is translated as CASSDLGNTGELFF.

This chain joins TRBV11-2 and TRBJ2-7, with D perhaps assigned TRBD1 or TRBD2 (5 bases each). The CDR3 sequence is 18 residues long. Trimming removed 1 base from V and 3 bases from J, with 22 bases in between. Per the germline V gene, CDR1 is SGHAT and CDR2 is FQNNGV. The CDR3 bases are TGTGCCAGCAGCTTAGGGAGTCACGGGGACCCGAATTACTACGAGCAGTACTTC. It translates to CASSLGSHGDPNYYEQYF.

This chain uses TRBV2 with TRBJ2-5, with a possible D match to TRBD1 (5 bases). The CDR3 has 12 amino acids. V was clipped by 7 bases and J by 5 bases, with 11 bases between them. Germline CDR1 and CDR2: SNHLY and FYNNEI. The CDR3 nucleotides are TGTGCCAGCACAGTAGCAGGGGAGACCCAGTACTTC. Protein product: CASTVAGETQYF.

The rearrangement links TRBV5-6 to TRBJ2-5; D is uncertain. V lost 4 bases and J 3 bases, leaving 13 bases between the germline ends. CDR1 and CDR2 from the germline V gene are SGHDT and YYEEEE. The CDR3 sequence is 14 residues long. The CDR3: CASSPGPGEETQYF. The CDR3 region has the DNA TGTGCCAGCAGCCCAGGTCCGGGCGAAGAGACCCAGTACTTC.